These 10 T cell receptor beta chains were all obtained from the same sample, sequenced in a study of OX40 agonist ivuxolimab in advanced cancers. Sequencing used immunoSEQ multiplex PCR; TCRdb keeps in-frame clones, though not all of them. Of about 73,000 clones in the sample, 90% were seen once. The input for sequencing was CD4+ or CD8+ T cells sorted from blood, taken in a trial of the OX40 agonist ivuxolimab. These receptors originate from an adult with an advanced solid tumor such as melanoma, head and neck, liver or kidney cancer.

This clone was recorded a few times. A junction end diverges from the germline sequence, so it may reflect a read error. V is TRBV2 and J is TRBJ2-7, with D unresolved. There are 11 residues in the CDR3. Germline V CDR1 and CDR2: SNHLY, FYNNEI. CDR3: CASSVSASNDF. The CDR3 DNA is TGTGCCAGCAGTGTATCGGCTTCAAATGACTTC. Full variable domain (rest looked up from reference TRBV2 and TRBJ2-7): EPEVTQTPSHQVTQMGQEVILRCVPISNHLYFYWYRQILGQKVEFLVSFYNNEISEKSEIFDDQFSVERPDGSNFTLKIRSTKLEDSAMYFCASSVSASNDFGPGTRLTVT.

This sequence joins TRBV2 and TRBJ1-3; D is possibly TRBD1 (6 bases). There are 15 residues in the CDR3. Germline loops: CDR1 SNHLY, CDR2 FYNNEI. V lost 10 bases to trimming and J lost 3 bases, with 19 bases between them. CDR3 in amino acids: CATEDSQFNGNTIYF. The CDR3 nucleotides are TGTGCCACCGAGGACAGCCAGTTTAATGGAAACACCATATATTTT. Drawing the rest from reference TRBV2 and TRBJ1-3, the complete variable domain is EPEVTQTPSHQVTQMGQEVILRCVPISNHLYFYWYRQILGQKVEFLVSFYNNEISEKSEIFDDQFSVERPDGSNFTLKIRSTKLEDSAMYFCATEDSQFNGNTIYFGEGSWLTVV.

This clone was observed once. V gene TRBV5-6 combines with J gene TRBJ1-1, with 10 bases identical to TRBD1. Germline loops: CDR1 SGHDT, CDR2 YYEEEE. The J segment lost 7 bases and the V segment lost 0 bases, leaving 6 bases of the junction unmatched. The CDR3 covers 15 residues. Here the CDR3 reads CASSLVWTGGSEAFF. CDR3 nucleotide sequence: TGTGCCAGCAGCTTGGTGTGGACAGGGGGTAGTGAAGCTTTCTTT.

This clone came up once. The V call is TRBV5-8, the J call TRBJ1-1, with a tentative D call TRBD1 (6 bases). Trimming took off 7 bases at V and 4 bases at J, with 11 bases between the two ends. The germline gives CDR1 SGHTS, CDR2 YDEGEE. This CDR3 contains 12 residues. This CDR3 reads CASEGQLTEAFF. The DNA of the CDR3 is TGTGCCAGCGAAGGACAGCTCACTGAAGCTTTCTTT.

The chain joins TRBV19 to TRBJ2-1; 9 bases map to TRBD2. The CDR3 is 15 amino acids. Germline loops: CDR1 LNHDA, CDR2 SQIVND (reference sequence). J lost 5 bases, V lost 5 bases, and 7 bases had no gene match. CDR3 DNA sequence: TGTGCCAGTAGTTTGCTAGCGGGGCCCCACAATGAGCAGTTCTTC. Translated: CASSLLAGPHNEQFF.

CDR3 region: CASSESNRSGYTF. The CDR3 DNA sequence: TGCGCCAGCAGTGAGTCAAATCGATCTGGCTACACCTTC. The chain employs TRBV10-2 and TRBJ1-2; D unresolved. The CDR3 spans 13 residues. Germline-derived CDR1 and CDR2 are WSHSY and SAAADI. V was pared by 0 bases and J by 7 bases, with 9 bases between.

The chain has TRBV23-1 and TRBJ1-2, with D hard to call. TRBV23-1 falls under the ORF class, with uncertain function. The CDR3 is 13 amino acids. V lost 3 bases to trimming and J lost 2 bases, with 7 bases between them. CDR3 in amino acids: CASSQGRNYGYTF. CDR3 nucleotides: TGCGCCAGCAGTCAGGGGAGAAACTATGGCTACACCTTC.

V usage is TRBV15 and J usage is TRBJ2-1, with D hard to call. V gave up 2 bases and J gave up 3 bases, with 11 bases separating them. Germline loops: CDR1 LNHNV, CDR2 YYDKDF (reference sequence). The CDR3 contains 15 residues. Here the CDR3 reads CATSRSAESYNEQFF. Here the CDR3 DNA reads TGTGCCACCAGCAGATCGGCGGAAAGCTACAATGAGCAGTTCTTC.

The V and J genes are TRBV27 and TRBJ1-5; 7 bases are shared with TRBD1. With V trimmed by 6 bases and J by 2 bases, 10 bases remained unmatched. The length of the CDR3 is 16 residues. Germline values: CDR1 MNHEY, CDR2 SMNVEV (reference sequence). CDR3 residues: CASRLTGTEGNQPQHF. The CDR3 region has the DNA TGTGCCAGCAGACTGACAGGGACAGAAGGCAATCAGCCCCAGCATTTT.

The chain is built from TRBV6-5 and TRBJ2-7; 7 bases map to TRBD1. Germline lookup yields CDR1 MNHEY and CDR2 SVGAGI. Losses at the gene ends were 2 bases for V and 1 base for J; bases not matched to a gene: 5. The CDR3 extends over 15 amino acids. CDR3: CASSYGAGGSYEQYF. Here the CDR3 DNA reads TGTGCCAGCAGTTACGGGGCAGGGGGATCCTACGAGCAGTACTTC.